This TCR beta chain was captured in a study of blood T cell repertoires in COVID-19. Study information: Whether acute or convalescent, the COVID-19 samples came from the United States, Italy and Spain. T cells, B-cell-depleted T cells, or PBMCs provided the cDNA or gDNA that served as material.

In the study's own analysis: Using reference gene primer amplification, nucleated cell counts were estimated. Libraries were prepared by immunoSEQ multiplex PCR; TCRdb keeps only in-frame clonotypes and omits some of them. The V and J calls and clone size were taken over from that table, and D and trimming were inferred from the DNA. The sample has roughly 700,000 clones, 90% seen once; the top ten hold roughly 0.25%. The CDR3 totals 15 residues. The germline CDR1 and CDR2 sequences are SGDLS and YYNGEE. Trimming pared 0 bases from V and 6 bases from J, leaving 15 bases between. The receptor comes from a young woman with acute or convalescent COVID-19. The chain has TRBV9 and TRBJ1-1; D possibly corresponds to TRBD1 (6 bases). The sequencing sample was made of peripheral blood. The DNA of the CDR3 is TGTGCCAGCAGCGTAGTGGGGCAGGGGAGCGCTGAAGCTTTCTTT. As protein: CASSVVGQGSAEAFF.